This T cell receptor (beta chain) emerged from a study of cytomegalovirus exposure and HLA in healthy donors. PCR amplification relied on 60 Vbeta primers (plus 13 Jbeta primers). Repertoires were generated with immunoSEQ multiplex PCR, while TCRdb's copy carries only in-frame clones and drops some. The profile covers about 110,000 clones, with about three quarters appearing a single time and about 3.2% taken by the ten largest. The germline V gene encodes CDR1 SEHNR and CDR2 FQNEAQ (reference sequence). CDR3 length: 18 residues. The ends were cut back, 4 bases at V and 0 bases at J, with 22 bases in the middle. Concerning this clone itself: Its antigen is undetermined.

Study-wide points: Within a later analysis, the majority of CMV-associated TCR beta chains appeared HLA-restricted. What a later analysis reportedly showed was that an Asian-associated ancestry cluster had fewer N-insertions than the approximately 700-donor mean.

The chain recombines TRBV7-9 with TRBJ2-7, with D perhaps TRBD1 (6 bases). This receptor was identified in a woman aged 60 to 75 in good health and CMV-seropositive. The sequencing input was PBMCs. CDR3 loop: CASSSNTPGHHSSYEQYF. The CDR3 region has the DNA TGTGCCAGCAGCTCGAATACTCCGGGACACCATAGCTCCTACGAGCAGTACTTC. Based on the CDR3 plus reference TRBV7-9 and TRBJ2-7, the full variable domain is DTGVSQNPRHKITKRGQNVTFRCDPISEHNRLYWYRQTLGQGPEFLTYFQNEAQLEKSRLLSDRFSAERPKGSFSTLEIQRTEQGDSAMYLCASSSNTPGHHSSYEQYFGPGTRLTVT.